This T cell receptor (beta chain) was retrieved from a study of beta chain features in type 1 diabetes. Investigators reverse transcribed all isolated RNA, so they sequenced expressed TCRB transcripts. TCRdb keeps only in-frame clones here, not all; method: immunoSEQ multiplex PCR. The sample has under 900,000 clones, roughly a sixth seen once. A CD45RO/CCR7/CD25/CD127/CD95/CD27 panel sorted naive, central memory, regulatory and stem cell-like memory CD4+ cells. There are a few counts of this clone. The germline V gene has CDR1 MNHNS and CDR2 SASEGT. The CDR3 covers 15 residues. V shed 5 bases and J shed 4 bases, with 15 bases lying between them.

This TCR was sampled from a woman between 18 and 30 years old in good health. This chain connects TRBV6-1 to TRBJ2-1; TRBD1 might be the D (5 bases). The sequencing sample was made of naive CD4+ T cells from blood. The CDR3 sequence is CASSSLETVYNEQFF. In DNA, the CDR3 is TGTGCCAGCAGTTCTTTGGAGACAGTATACAATGAGCAGTTCTTC.